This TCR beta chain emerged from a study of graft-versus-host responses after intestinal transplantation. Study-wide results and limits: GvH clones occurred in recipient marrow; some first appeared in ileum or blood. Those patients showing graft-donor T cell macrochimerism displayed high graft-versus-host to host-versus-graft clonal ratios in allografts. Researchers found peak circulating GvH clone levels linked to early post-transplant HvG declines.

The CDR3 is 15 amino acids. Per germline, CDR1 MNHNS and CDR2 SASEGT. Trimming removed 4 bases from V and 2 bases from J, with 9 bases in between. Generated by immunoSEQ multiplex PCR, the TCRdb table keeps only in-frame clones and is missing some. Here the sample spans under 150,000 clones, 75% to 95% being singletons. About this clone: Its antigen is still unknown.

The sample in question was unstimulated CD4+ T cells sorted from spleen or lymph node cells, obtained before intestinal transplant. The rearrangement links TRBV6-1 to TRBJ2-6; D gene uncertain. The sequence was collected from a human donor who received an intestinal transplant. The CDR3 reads CASSVDWTGANVLTF. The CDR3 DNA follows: TGTGCCAGCAGTGTTGACTGGACTGGGGCCAACGTCCTGACTTTC.